Reported below is one T cell receptor beta chain. Its matching antigen is unknown. MiXCR, run by TCRdb on the 5' RACE reads, gives a single entry per CDR3 protein. Of around 480,000 distinct CDR3 sequences in the sample, roughly a sixth were seen once. This sample stems from a study of CD8 T cells in ankylosing spondylitis. Study-wide results and caveats: A motif of 7 to 9 highly homologous TCR beta variants was seen as apparently characteristic of ankylosing spondylitis blood.

The germline V gene has CDR1 SQVTM and CDR2 ANQGSEA. With 5 bases removed from V and 0 bases from J, the gap between germline ends came to 11 bases. The CDR3 has 14 residues. The clonotype originates from a male donor with ankylosing spondylitis. The sequencing input was blood, either unsorted or a sorted T cell fraction (not recorded which). The J gene is TRBJ2-1, the V gene TRBV29-1; no clear D gene. CDR3 coding DNA: TGCAGCGTTAAGGTCAGGAGCTCCTACAATGAGCAGTTCTTC. Protein: CSVKVRSSYNEQFF.